This T cell receptor beta chain was recovered during a study of response to subunit inactivated influenza vaccine. This clonotype showed up many times. Its antigen is not identified. Each CDR3 protein gets one entry after TCRdb re-called the RT-PCR reads with MiXCR. In the table there are 450,000 to 600,000 distinct CDR3 sequences, 7.6% of which are singletons. Germline assignment: CDR1 SEHNR and CDR2 FQNEAQ (reference sequence). CDR3 length: 15 residues. The ends lost 5 bases at V and 4 bases at J; junction bases unmatched: 10. Study-level results: The authors offered the suggestion that each seasonal influenza vaccination recruits few new T cells.

This sequence joins TRBV7-9 and TRBJ1-1, with 7 positions matching TRBD1. The sample was PBMCs from blood, taken roughly 24 months after vaccination. This receptor was taken from a man aged 50 to 69 who received an inactivated influenza vaccine. The CDR3 protein is CASSRHQRQGTEAFF. The CDR3 coding sequence is TGTGCCAGCAGCCGACACCAACGACAGGGCACTGAAGCTTTCTTT.